Each of the 31 T cell receptor beta chains below was sequenced from the same sample in a study of T cell repertoires in cytomegalovirus infection. TCRdb recomputed calls from the reads with MiXCR, one row per CDR3 protein. Of approximately 170,000 distinct CDR3 sequences listed, about 15% are singletons. The material sequenced was CD8+ T cells from PBMCs. Source of these receptors: a human donor in good health (CMV status not recorded). Some clones in this sample may be carry-over from other donors' samples.

This chain uses TRBV7-6 with TRBJ2-2, with D unresolved. Germline assignment: CDR1 SGHVS and CDR2 FNYEAQ. The CDR3 has 13 residues. Trimming shortened V by 11 bases and J by 2 bases, and 12 bases separated the two germline ends. The CDR3 sequence is CASARTNTGELFF. CDR3 coding DNA: TGTGCCTCGGCGCGGACCAACACCGGGGAGCTGTTTTTT.

This clonotype was counted between two and nine times. This chain uses TRBV11-1 with TRBJ1-1; D gene unclear. The CDR3 covers 14 residues. V was trimmed by 6 bases and J by 0 bases, leaving 11 bases between them. Per germline, CDR1 SGHAT and CDR2 FQDESV (reference sequence). The CDR3 DNA reads as TGTGCCAGCAGTTACCACGGGATGAACACTGAAGCTTTCTTT. This codes for CASSYHGMNTEAFF.

This clonotype has a handful of counts. This chain links TRBV7-2 with TRBJ2-1; TRBD2 aligns across 9 bases. Germline values: CDR1 SGHTA, CDR2 FQGNSA. The trim removed 2 bases at V and 10 bases at J, leaving 3 bases unmatched. The CDR3 runs to 13 residues. CDR3 nucleotide sequence: TGTGCCAGCAGCTTACCTCTAGCGGGGGAGCAGTTCTTC. It is translated as CASSLPLAGEQFF.

This clonotype has just a few counts. The chain employs TRBV27 and TRBJ1-2, with D hard to call. The CDR3 extends over 13 amino acids. Germline V lookup: CDR1 MNHEY, CDR2 SMNVEV (reference sequence). V was clipped by 4 bases and J by 2 bases, with 8 bases between them. For the CDR3, the DNA is TGTGCCAGCAGTTGGAGAGGAAACTATGGCTACACCTTC. Translating gives CASSWRGNYGYTF.

The CDR3 spells CASSLSETSGRAQFF. The DNA for the CDR3 is TGTGCCAGCAGCTTGAGCGAGACTAGCGGGAGGGCCCAGTTCTTC. The V and J genes are TRBV7-9 and TRBJ2-1, with 14 bases fitting TRBD2. The CDR3 consists of 15 residues. V lost 3 bases, J lost 13 bases, and 8 bases stayed unmatched. Germline CDR1 is SEHNR and CDR2 is FQNEAQ (reference sequence).

There are a few counts of this clonotype. This chain joins TRBV19 and TRBJ2-1; no firm D call. With 0 bases removed from V and 0 bases from J, the gap between germline ends came to 6 bases. Germline-derived CDR1 and CDR2 are LNHDA and SQIVND (reference sequence). The CDR3 spans 15 residues. CDR3 protein: CASSIEPSSYNEQFF. The CDR3 region has the DNA TGTGCCAGTAGTATAGAACCAAGCTCCTACAATGAGCAGTTCTTC. Full variable domain (outside the CDR3, taken from reference TRBV19 and TRBJ2-1): DGGITQSPKYLFRKEGQNVTLSCEQNLNHDAMYWYRQDPGQGLRLIYYSQIVNDFQKGDIAEGYSVSREKKESFPLTVTSAQKNPTAFYLCASSIEPSSYNEQFFGPGTRLTVL.

The rearrangement uses TRBV28 and TRBJ2-1, with TRBD2 matching over 10 bases. Germline CDR1 is MDHEN and CDR2 is SYDVKM. The CDR3 is 16 amino acids. V lost 6 bases and J lost 2; bases outside the gene matches: 7. The CDR3 sequence is CASSSPSGRTYNEQFF. CDR3 in DNA: TGTGCCAGCAGCTCCCCTAGCGGGAGAACCTACAATGAGCAGTTCTTC.

The chain combines TRBV12-3 or TRBV12-4 with TRBJ2-7; 8 bases line up with TRBD2. This CDR3 has 12 amino acids. V shed 5 bases and J 7 bases; nucleotides not matched to a gene: 4. CDR3 in amino acids: CASSLTSVEQYF. The CDR3, as DNA: TGTGCCAGCAGTCTGACTAGCGTGGAGCAGTACTTC.

The chain employs TRBV6-2 or TRBV6-3 and TRBJ2-5; D call uncertain. In germline, CDR1 is MNHEY, CDR2 SVGEGT. CDR3 length: 15 amino acids. V lost 4 bases to trimming and J lost 5 bases, with 17 bases between them. The CDR3: CASSSIMTPLETQYF. CDR3 DNA sequence: TGTGCCAGCAGTTCCATCATGACCCCTTTGGAGACCCAGTACTTC.

This clonotype has more than one count but fewer than ten. The chain uses TRBV7-8 and TRBJ2-1, with TRBD2 matching over 11 bases. Germline V CDR1 and CDR2: SGHVS, FQNEAQ. V was pared by 5 bases and J by 4 bases, with 16 bases of the junction left unmatched. The CDR3 covers 19 residues. CDR3 residues: CASSQPLSASGGIYNEQFF. CDR3 nucleotides: TGTGCCAGCAGCCAACCCCTTTCGGCTAGCGGGGGGATTTACAATGAGCAGTTCTTC.

This clonotype was seen a handful of times. The chain has TRBV7-9 and TRBJ1-5; D perhaps matches TRBD1 (5 bases). The CDR3 is made up of 14 amino acids. V was trimmed by 5 bases and J by 7 bases, leaving 15 bases between them. Germline lookup yields CDR1 SEHNR and CDR2 FQNEAQ (reference sequence). The CDR3 loop is CASSPGGAWQPQHF. CDR3 DNA sequence: TGTGCCAGCAGCCCGGGAGGGGCTTGGCAGCCCCAGCATTTT. The full variable domain, in which reference TRBV7-9 and TRBJ1-5 provide the parts outside the CDR3, is DTGVSQNPRHKITKRGQNVTFRCDPISEHNRLYWYRQTLGQGPEFLTYFQNEAQLEKSRLLSDRFSAERPKGSFSTLEIQRTEQGDSAMYLCASSPGGAWQPQHFGDGTRLSIL.

This clonotype was picked up a small number of times. This chain connects TRBV15 to TRBJ1-1; D gene uncertain. The germline gives CDR1 LNHNV, CDR2 YYDKDF (reference sequence). Trimming removed 3 bases from V and 3 bases from J, with 2 bases in between. This CDR3 is built from 11 residues. As DNA, the CDR3 is TGTGCCACCAGCAGTTACACTGAAGCTTTCTTT. Amino acids: CATSSYTEAFF.

This chain connects TRBV4-3 to TRBJ1-1; D is unresolved. V lost 6 bases, J lost 0 bases, and 17 bases lay in between. Looked up from germline, CDR1 is LGHNA and CDR2 is YSLEER. The CDR3 spans 16 residues. CDR3 DNA: TGCGCCAGCAGTCCAAGTATGGTGCTTATGAACACTGAAGCTTTCTTT. Amino acids: CASSPSMVLMNTEAFF.

CDR3 amino acids: CASSSWAANQPQHF. CDR3 bases: TGTGCCAGCAGCTCCTGGGCGGCCAATCAGCCCCAGCATTTT. V usage is TRBV7-2 and J usage is TRBJ1-5; D gene unclear. Trimming cost V 4 bases and J 3 bases, with 10 bases left between them. CDR3 length: 14 residues. The germline gives CDR1 SGHTA, CDR2 FQGNSA.

The gene calls are TRBV7-8 and TRBJ1-2, with 11 bases lining up with TRBD1. The V gene's germline CDR1 is SGHVS and CDR2 FQNEAQ. V trimming: 1 base; J trimming: 7 bases; junction bases outside the gene matches: 8. CDR3 length: 16 amino acids. CDR3 coding DNA: TGTGCCAGCAGCTTAGGGAGGACAGGGGGCGCGGGTGGCTACACCTTC. Encoded protein: CASSLGRTGGAGGYTF.

In its sample, this clonotype was seen a few times. This rearrangement joins TRBV20-1 to TRBJ2-7; 10 positions match TRBD2. The CDR3 consists of 13 residues. V gave up 4 bases and J gave up 2 bases; unmatched junction bases: 2. Germline assignment: CDR1 DFQATT and CDR2 SNEGSKA (reference sequence). CDR3 nucleotide sequence: TGCAGTGCTACTAGCGGGAGAGCCTACGAGCAGTACTTC. Encoded protein: CSATSGRAYEQYF.

This chain connects TRBV15 to TRBJ2-6; unclear D gene. Trimming cost V 2 bases and J 0 bases, with 5 bases left between them. The CDR3 extends over 15 amino acids. The V gene's germline CDR1 is LNHNV and CDR2 YYDKDF (reference sequence). CDR3 sequence: CATSRRLSGANVLTF. The CDR3 DNA reads TGTGCCACCAGCAGACGGCTCTCTGGGGCCAACGTCCTGACTTTC.

This clonotype was recorded many times. The J gene is TRBJ2-3, the V gene TRBV7-9; D is uncertain. Per germline, CDR1 SEHNR and CDR2 FQNEAQ (reference sequence). Trimming removed 6 bases at V and 3 bases at J, with 7 bases between. The CDR3 runs to 12 residues. CDR3 residues: CASSRHTDTQYF. Written as DNA, the CDR3 is TGTGCCAGCAGTCGTCATACAGATACGCAGTATTTT.

This clonotype appeared a few times. This chain uses TRBV28 with TRBJ1-1; no clear D. Trimming pared 5 bases from V and 4 bases from J, leaving 14 bases between. Germline CDR1 MDHEN, CDR2 SYDVKM. This CDR3 contains 14 residues. The CDR3 spells CASSTPRRATEAFF. Written as DNA, the CDR3 is TGTGCCAGCAGTACGCCCCGGCGGGCCACTGAAGCTTTCTTT.

The rearrangement uses TRBV27 and TRBJ2-7; perhaps TRBD2 as D (5 bases). The CDR3 is 13 residues long. Germline CDR1 reads MNHEY; CDR2 reads SMNVEV (reference sequence). V lost 4 bases to trimming and J lost 4 bases, with 11 bases between them. The CDR3 is CASSSGRDYEQYF. The CDR3 nucleotides read TGTGCCAGCAGTTCCGGACGGGATTACGAGCAGTACTTC.

The V and J genes are TRBV4-2 and TRBJ1-2; a weak D match, TRBD1 (6 bases). This CDR3 region has 13 residues. Looked up from germline, CDR1 is LGHNA and CDR2 is YNFKEQ. Between the trimmed V and J ends, which lost 6 bases and 4 bases, there was a span of 12 bases. The CDR3 DNA follows: TGTGCCAGCAGTGCAGGGGCGGCCTATGGCTACACCTTC. Translated, it gives CASSAGAAYGYTF.

This clonotype was recorded only once. This chain uses TRBV6-1 with TRBJ2-2; D is perhaps TRBD2 (6 bases). This CDR3 is 16 amino acids long. V was cut by 7 bases and J by 5 bases, with 20 bases left in between. CDR1 is MNHNS, CDR2 SASEGT, per germline. CDR3 region: CASTVREAGRTGELFF. Here the CDR3 DNA reads TGTGCCAGCACGGTCCGAGAGGCAGGGAGGACCGGGGAGCTGTTTTTT.

In this sample, this clonotype turned up a few times. The rearrangement joins TRBV12-3 or TRBV12-4 to TRBJ1-2, with D possibly being TRBD1 (5 bases). The CDR3 runs 13 residues. V was cut by 6 bases and J by 5 bases, with 13 bases left in between. The CDR3 DNA sequence: TGTGCCAGCAGACCTAACGCAGGGTATGGCTACACCTTC. This translates into CASRPNAGYGYTF.

This clonotype has at least ten counts. This sequence joins TRBV7-9 and TRBJ1-1, with 7 nucleotides matching TRBD1. Germline CDR1 is SEHNR and CDR2 is FQNEAQ (reference sequence). V was clipped by 3 bases and J by 2 bases; unmatched bases: 15. The CDR3 spans 18 residues. CDR3 protein: CASSLWVGDRVLNTEAFF. The CDR3 DNA reads as TGTGCCAGCAGCTTGTGGGTAGGGGACAGAGTTCTTAACACTGAAGCTTTCTTT.

The CDR3 here is CSARGTGPGELFF. The DNA of the CDR3 is TGCAGTGCTAGAGGGACAGGGCCCGGGGAGCTGTTTTTT. The chain links TRBV20-1 to TRBJ2-2, with 8 bases identical to TRBD1. Germline values: CDR1 DFQATT, CDR2 SNEGSKA (reference sequence). V gave up 1 base and J gave up 6 bases; unmatched junction bases: 1. This CDR3 is built from 13 residues.

This clonotype was recorded once. The chain combines TRBV7-2 with TRBJ1-1; TRBD1 matches at 7 bases. The junction had 4 bases not matched to a gene; V was cut back by 2 bases and J by 4 bases. Germline loops: CDR1 SGHTA, CDR2 FQGNSA. The CDR3 has 14 residues. CDR3: CASSLRGTVTEAFF. Here the CDR3 DNA reads TGTGCCAGCAGCTTAAGGGGGACAGTCACTGAAGCTTTCTTT.

This clonotype was counted a few times. V usage is TRBV4-1 and J usage is TRBJ1-1; D remains ambiguous. This CDR3 spans 14 amino acids. Trimming took off 0 bases at V and 4 bases at J, with 9 bases between the two ends. Germline V gives CDR1 MGHRA, CDR2 YSYEKL. The CDR3 DNA sequence: TGCGCCAGCAGCCAAGATTTGTGGGCCACTGAAGCTTTCTTT. This encodes CASSQDLWATEAFF.

This clonotype was counted only a few times. The chain links TRBV7-3 to TRBJ2-1; D remains unclear. The CDR3 length is 16 residues. Germline lookup yields CDR1 SGHTA and CDR2 FQGTGA. The V end lost 0 bases, the J end lost 0 bases, and 9 bases lay between the germline ends. The CDR3 loop is CASSLTHADSYNEQFF. The CDR3 region has the DNA TGTGCCAGCAGCTTAACGCATGCGGACTCCTACAATGAGCAGTTCTTC.

This clonotype occurred a few times. The chain links TRBV9 to TRBJ2-7; maybe TRBD2 (6 bases). The CDR3 extends over 18 amino acids. The V and J ends lost 0 bases and 0 bases respectively, with 19 bases between them. Per germline, CDR1 SGDLS and CDR2 YYNGEE. This chain's CDR3 is CASSVVYLGLKSSYEQYF. The CDR3, as DNA: TGTGCCAGCAGCGTAGTGTATTTGGGACTCAAGAGCTCCTACGAGCAGTACTTC.

The chain recombines TRBV7-9 with TRBJ1-2; 8 bases match TRBD1. Germline V gene data show CDR1 as SEHNR and CDR2 as FQNEAQ (reference sequence). CDR3 length: 15 amino acids. Germline trimming cut 0 bases from V and 5 bases from J; bases unmatched to any gene: 5. CDR3 nucleotide sequence: TGTGCCAGCAGCTTAGCGGACAGGGCGGGGTATGGCTACACCTTC. It encodes CASSLADRAGYGYTF.

The chain uses TRBV7-8 and TRBJ1-1; tentative D call: TRBD1 (6 bases). This CDR3 is 13 amino acids long. CDR1 SGHVS and CDR2 FQNEAQ come from the germline V gene. Trimming left V 4 bases short and J 1 base short, with 7 bases between. The CDR3 DNA sequence: TGTGCCAGCAGCTCAGGGGAGAACACTGAAGCTTTCTTT. Translated: CASSSGENTEAFF.